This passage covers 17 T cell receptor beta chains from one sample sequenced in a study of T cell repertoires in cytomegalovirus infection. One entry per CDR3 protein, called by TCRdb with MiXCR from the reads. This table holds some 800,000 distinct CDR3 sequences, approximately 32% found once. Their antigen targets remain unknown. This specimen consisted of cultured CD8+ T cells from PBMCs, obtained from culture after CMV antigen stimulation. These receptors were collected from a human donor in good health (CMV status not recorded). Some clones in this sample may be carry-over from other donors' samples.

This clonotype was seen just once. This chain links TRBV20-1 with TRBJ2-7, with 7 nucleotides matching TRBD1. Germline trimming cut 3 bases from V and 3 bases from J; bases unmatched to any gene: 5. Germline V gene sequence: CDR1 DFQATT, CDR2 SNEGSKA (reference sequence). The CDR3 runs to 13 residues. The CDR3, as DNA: TGCAGTGCTAGCCCCGGGACAGACTACGAGCAGTACGTC. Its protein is CSASPGTDYEQYV.

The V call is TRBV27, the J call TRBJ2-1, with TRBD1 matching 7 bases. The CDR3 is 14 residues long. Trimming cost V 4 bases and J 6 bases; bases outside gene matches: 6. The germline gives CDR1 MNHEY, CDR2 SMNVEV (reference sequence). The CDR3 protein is CASSSTGDSNEQFF. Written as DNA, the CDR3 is TGTGCCAGCAGTTCCACAGGGGATTCCAATGAGCAGTTCTTC.

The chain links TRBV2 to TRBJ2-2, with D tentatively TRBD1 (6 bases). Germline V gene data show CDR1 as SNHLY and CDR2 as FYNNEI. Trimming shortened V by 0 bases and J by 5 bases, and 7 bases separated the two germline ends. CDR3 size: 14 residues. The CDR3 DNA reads TGTGCCAGCAGTGAAGCGCAGGGGACCGGGGAGCTGTTTTTT. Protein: CASSEAQGTGELFF.

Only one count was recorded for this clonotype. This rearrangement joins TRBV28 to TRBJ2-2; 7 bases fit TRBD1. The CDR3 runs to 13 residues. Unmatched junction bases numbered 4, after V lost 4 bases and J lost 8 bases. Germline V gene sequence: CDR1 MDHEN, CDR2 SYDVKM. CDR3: CASSYRGKGELFF. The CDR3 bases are TGTGCCAGCAGTTACAGGGGCAAAGGGGAGCTGTTTTTT.

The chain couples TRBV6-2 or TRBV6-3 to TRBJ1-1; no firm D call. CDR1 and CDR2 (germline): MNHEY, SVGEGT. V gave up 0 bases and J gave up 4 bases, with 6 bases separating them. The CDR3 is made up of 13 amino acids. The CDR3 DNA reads TGTGCCAGCAGTTACTCGGGGATCACTGAAGCTTTCTTT. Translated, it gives CASSYSGITEAFF.

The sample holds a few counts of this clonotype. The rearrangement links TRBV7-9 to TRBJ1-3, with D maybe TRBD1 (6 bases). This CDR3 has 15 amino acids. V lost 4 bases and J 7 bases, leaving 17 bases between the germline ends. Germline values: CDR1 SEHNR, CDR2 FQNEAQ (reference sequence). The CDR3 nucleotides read TGTGCCAGCAGCTCCGGTGGGGGGCTAGCCAACACCATATATTTT. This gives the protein CASSSGGGLANTIYF.

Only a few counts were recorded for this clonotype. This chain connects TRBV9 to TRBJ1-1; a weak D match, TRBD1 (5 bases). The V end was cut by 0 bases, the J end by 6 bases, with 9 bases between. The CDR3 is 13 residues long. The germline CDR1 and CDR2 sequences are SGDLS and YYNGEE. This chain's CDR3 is CASSVEGVPEAFF. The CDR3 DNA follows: TGTGCCAGCAGCGTAGAAGGGGTCCCTGAAGCTTTCTTT. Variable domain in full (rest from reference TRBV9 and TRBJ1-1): DSGVTQTPKHLITATGQRVTLRCSPRSGDLSVYWYQQSLDQGLQFLIQYYNGEERAKGNILERFSAQQFPDLHSELNLSSLELGDSALYFCASSVEGVPEAFFGQGTRLTVV.

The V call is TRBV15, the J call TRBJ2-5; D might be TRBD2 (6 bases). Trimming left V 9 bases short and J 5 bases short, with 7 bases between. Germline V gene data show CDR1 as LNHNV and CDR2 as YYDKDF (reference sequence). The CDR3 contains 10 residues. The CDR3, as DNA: TGTGCCACTCGGGGGGAGACCCAGTACTTC. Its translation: CATRGETQYF.

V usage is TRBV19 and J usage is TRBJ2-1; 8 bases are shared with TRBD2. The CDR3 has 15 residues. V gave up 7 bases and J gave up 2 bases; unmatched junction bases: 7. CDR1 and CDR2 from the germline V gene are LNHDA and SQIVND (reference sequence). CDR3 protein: CASTIAGFTYNEQFF. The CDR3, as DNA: TGTGCCAGTACCATAGCGGGATTTACCTACAATGAGCAGTTCTTC.

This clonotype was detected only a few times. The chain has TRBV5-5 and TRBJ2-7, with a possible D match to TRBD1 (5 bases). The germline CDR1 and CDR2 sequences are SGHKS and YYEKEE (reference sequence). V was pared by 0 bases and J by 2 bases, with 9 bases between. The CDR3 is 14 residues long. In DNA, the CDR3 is TGTGCCAGCAGCTTGGTGGACACCCCCTACGAGCAGTACTTC. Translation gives CASSLVDTPYEQYF.

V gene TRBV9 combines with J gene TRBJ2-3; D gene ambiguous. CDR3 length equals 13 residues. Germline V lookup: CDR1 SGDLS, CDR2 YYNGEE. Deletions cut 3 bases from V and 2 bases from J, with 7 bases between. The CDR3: CASSGPLTDTQYF. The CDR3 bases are TGTGCCAGCAGCGGACCCCTCACAGATACGCAGTATTTT.

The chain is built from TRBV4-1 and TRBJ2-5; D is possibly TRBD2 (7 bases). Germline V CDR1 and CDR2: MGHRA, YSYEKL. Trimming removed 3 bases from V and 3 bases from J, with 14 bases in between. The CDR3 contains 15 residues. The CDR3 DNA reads TGCGCCAGCAGCCACCCCCCGGGGGGCGAAGAGACCCAGTACTTC. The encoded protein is CASSHPPGGEETQYF.

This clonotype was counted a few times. As DNA, the CDR3 is TGTGCCAGCAGTTACATCCAGGCCGTGGGAGGAGAGACCCAGTACTTC. This translates into CASSYIQAVGGETQYF. This chain connects TRBV6-6 to TRBJ2-5; D is perhaps TRBD2 (6 bases). Germline CDR1 is MNHNY and CDR2 is SVGAGI (reference sequence). V dropped 2 bases and J dropped 4 bases, with 17 bases sitting between them. The CDR3 spans 16 residues.

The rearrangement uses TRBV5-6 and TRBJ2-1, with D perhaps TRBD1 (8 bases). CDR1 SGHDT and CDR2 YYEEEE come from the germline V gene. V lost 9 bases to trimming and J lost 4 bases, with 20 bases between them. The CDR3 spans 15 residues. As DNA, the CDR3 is TGTGCCAACAGGGGGTCTAGCGGTGATTACAATGAGCAGTTCTTC. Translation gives CANRGSSGDYNEQFF.

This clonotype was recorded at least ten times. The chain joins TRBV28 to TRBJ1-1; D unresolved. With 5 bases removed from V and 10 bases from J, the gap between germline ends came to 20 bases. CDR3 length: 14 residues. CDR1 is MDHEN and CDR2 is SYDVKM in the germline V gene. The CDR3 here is CASSPPDNHMIAFF. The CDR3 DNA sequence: TGTGCCAGCAGTCCCCCAGACAACCATATGATAGCTTTCTTT.

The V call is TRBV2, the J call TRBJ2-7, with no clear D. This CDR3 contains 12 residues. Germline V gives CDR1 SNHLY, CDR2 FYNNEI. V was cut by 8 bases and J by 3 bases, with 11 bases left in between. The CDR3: CASGQAYYEQYF. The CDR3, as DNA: TGTGCCAGCGGGCAGGCCTACTACGAGCAGTACTTC. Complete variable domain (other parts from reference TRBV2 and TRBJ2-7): EPEVTQTPSHQVTQMGQEVILRCVPISNHLYFYWYRQILGQKVEFLVSFYNNEISEKSEIFDDQFSVERPDGSNFTLKIRSTKLEDSAMYFCASGQAYYEQYFGPGTRLTVT.

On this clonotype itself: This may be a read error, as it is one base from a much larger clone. CDR3 in DNA: TGTGTCAGCAGCTTAGGAAGCGGGGGGCCCTACGAGCAGTACGTC. As protein: CVSSLGSGGPYEQYV. This chain connects TRBV7-2 to TRBJ2-7; 9 bases agree with TRBD2. Germline V lookup: CDR1 SGHTA, CDR2 FQGNSA. The CDR3 loop spans 15 amino acids.